Listed here is a single TCR beta chain. The antigen remains undetermined. With V trimmed by 3 bases and J by 2 bases, 5 bases remained unmatched. Germline V CDR1 and CDR2: SGHRS, YFSETQ. CDR3 length: 15 residues. This specimen comes from a study of shared clonotypes between healthy human individuals. Notes on the study in general: Memory subsets generally showed lower estimated richness than naive subsets. Sequencing depth was expected to affect clonotype sharing among donors.

Profiled with immunoSEQ multiplex PCR; TCRdb holds only in-frame clones, not every one. The data contain some 2,100,000 clones, 95% of them singletons. Source material: naive CD4+ T cells sorted from blood. The subset here: CD45RA+ positively selected. The TCR sequence derives from a man between 18 and 35 years old in good health. The V and J genes are TRBV5-1 and TRBJ2-3; the match to TRBD2 covers 8 bases. Written as DNA, the CDR3 is TGCGCCAGCAGCTGGACTAGCTCCTCCACAGATACGCAGTATTTT. Its translation is CASSWTSSSTDTQYF.